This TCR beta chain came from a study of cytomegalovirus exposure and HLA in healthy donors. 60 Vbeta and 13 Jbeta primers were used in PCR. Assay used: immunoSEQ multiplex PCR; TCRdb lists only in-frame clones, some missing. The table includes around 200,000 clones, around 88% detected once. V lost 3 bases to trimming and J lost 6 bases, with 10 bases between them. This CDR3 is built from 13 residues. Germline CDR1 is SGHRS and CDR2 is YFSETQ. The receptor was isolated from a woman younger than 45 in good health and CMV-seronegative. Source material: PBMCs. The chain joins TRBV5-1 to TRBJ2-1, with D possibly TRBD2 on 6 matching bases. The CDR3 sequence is CASSSGGFNEQFF. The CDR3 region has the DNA TGCGCCAGCAGCTCAGGAGGGTTCAATGAGCAGTTCTTC.